This TCR beta chain was obtained from a study of cytomegalovirus exposure and HLA in healthy donors. CDR1 and CDR2 from the germline V gene are SGHTA and FQGNSA. This CDR3 comprises 13 residues. V was clipped by 3 bases and J by 6 bases, with 8 bases between them. PCR used 60 Vbeta primers and 13 Jbeta primers. The method was immunoSEQ multiplex PCR; TCRdb's version includes in-frame clones alone and lacks a portion of them. This repertoire shows roughly 110,000 clones, just under 70% found once; its top ten account for approximately 9.4%. The sequence derives from a man aged 30-40 years in good health and CMV-seropositive. The chain uses TRBV7-2 and TRBJ2-2; TRBD2 is a possible D gene (6 bases). Sequencing was performed on PBMCs. As DNA, the CDR3 is TGTGCCAGCAGCTTCGGGGGTCCCGGGGAGCTGTTTTTT. Its protein product is CASSFGGPGELFF.